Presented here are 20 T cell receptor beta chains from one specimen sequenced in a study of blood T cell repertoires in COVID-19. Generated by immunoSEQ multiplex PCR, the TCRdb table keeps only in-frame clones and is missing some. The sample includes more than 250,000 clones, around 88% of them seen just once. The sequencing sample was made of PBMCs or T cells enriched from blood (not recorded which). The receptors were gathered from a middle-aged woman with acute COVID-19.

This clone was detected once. The CDR3 loop reads CASSRRYDTDTQYF. The CDR3 nucleotides read TGTGCCAGCTCACGTCGCTACGACACAGATACGCAGTATTTT. The rearrangement joins TRBV18 to TRBJ2-3, with no clear D. Trimming pared 4 bases from V and 2 bases from J, leaving 10 bases between. Germline V gene sequence: CDR1 KGHSH, CDR2 LQKENI. The CDR3 runs to 14 residues.

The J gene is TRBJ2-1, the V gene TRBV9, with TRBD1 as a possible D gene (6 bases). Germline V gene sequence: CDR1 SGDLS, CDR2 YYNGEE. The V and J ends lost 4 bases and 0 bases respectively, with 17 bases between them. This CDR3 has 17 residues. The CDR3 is CASSQWGQESSYNEQFF. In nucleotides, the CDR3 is TGTGCCAGCAGCCAGTGGGGGCAGGAGAGCTCCTACAATGAGCAGTTCTTC.

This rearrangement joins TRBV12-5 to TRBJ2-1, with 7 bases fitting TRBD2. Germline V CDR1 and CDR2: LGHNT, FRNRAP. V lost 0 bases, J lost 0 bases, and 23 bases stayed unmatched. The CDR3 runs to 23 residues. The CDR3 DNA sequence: TGTGCTAGTGGTTTGGTACTCTCCTACCTCCGACTAGCCGGGGATAACTCCTACAATGAGCAGTTCTTC. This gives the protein CASGLVLSYLRLAGDNSYNEQFF.

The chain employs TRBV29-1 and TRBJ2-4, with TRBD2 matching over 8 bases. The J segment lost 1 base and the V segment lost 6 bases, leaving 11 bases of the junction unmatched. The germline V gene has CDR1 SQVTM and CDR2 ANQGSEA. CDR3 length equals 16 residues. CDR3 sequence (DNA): TGCAGCGTGGAGGGAGTGAAGCGGGAGGCCAAAAACATTCAGTACTTC. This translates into CSVEGVKREAKNIQYF.

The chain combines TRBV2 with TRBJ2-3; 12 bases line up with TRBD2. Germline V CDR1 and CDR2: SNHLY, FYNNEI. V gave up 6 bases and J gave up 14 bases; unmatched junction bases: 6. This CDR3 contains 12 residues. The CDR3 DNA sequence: TGTGCCAGCAGGAGACTAGCGGGAGTGCTGTATTTT. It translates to CASRRLAGVLYF.

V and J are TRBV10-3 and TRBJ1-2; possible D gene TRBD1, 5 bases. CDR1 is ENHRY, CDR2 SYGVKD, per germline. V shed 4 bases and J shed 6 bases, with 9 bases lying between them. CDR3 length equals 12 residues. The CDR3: CAISVAGDGYTF. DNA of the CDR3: TGTGCCATCAGTGTGGCGGGGGATGGCTACACCTTC.

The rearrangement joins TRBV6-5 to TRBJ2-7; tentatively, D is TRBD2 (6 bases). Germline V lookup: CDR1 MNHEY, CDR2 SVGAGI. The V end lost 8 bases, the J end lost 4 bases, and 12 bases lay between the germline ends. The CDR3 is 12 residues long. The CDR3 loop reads CASRRGAYEQYF. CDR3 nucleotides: TGTGCCAGCCGTCGCGGGGCTTACGAGCAGTACTTC.

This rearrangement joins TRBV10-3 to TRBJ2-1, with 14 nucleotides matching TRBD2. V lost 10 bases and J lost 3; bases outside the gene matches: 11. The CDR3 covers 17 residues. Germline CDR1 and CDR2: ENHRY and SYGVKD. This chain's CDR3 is CATKGTSGSEYYNEQFF. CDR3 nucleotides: TGTGCCACCAAGGGGACTAGCGGGAGTGAATACTACAATGAGCAGTTCTTC.

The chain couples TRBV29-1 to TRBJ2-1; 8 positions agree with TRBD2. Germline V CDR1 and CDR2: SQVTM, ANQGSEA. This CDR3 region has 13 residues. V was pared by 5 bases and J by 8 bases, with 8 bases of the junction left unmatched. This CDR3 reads CSVNREGPHEQFF. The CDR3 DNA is TGCAGCGTTAACCGGGAGGGGCCCCATGAGCAGTTCTTC.

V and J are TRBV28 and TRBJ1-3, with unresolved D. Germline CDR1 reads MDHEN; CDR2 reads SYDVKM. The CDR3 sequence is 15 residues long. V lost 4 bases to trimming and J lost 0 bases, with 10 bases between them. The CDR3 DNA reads TGTGCCAGCAGTTCCGCGGCAGTCTCTGGAAACACCATATATTTT. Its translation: CASSSAAVSGNTIYF.

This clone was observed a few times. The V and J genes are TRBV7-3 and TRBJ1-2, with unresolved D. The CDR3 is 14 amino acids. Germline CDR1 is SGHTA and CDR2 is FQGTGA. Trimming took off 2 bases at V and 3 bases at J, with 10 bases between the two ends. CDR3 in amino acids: CASSLGPQDYGYTF. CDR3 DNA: TGTGCCAGCAGCTTAGGGCCTCAGGACTATGGCTACACCTTC.

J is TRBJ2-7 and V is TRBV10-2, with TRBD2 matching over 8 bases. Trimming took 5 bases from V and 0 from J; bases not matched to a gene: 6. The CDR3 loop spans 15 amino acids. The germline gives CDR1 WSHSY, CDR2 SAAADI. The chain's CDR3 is CASSRTSGLSYEQYV. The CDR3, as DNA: TGCGCCAGCAGTCGTACTAGCGGACTCTCCTACGAGCAGTACGTC.

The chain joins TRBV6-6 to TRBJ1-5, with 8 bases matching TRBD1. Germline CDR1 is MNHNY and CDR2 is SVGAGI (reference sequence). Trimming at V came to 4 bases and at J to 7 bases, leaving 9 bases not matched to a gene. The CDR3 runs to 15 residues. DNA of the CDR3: TGTGCCAGCAGTTCGAAAGCAGGGGGCGGACAGCCCCAGCATTTT. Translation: CASSSKAGGGQPQHF.

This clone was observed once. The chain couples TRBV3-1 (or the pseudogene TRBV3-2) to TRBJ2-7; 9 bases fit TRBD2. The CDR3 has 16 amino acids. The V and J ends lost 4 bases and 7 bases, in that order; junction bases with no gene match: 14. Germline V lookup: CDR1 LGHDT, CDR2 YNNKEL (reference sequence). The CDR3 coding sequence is TGTGCCAGCAGCCCTGGGTTGATAGCGGGAGCAAGGGAGCAGTACTTC. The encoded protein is CASSPGLIAGAREQYF.

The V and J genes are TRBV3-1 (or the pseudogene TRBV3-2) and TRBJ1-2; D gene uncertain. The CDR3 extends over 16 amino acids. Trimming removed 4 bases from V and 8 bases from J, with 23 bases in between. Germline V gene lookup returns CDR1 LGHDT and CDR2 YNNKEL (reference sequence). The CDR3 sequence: CASSLLNYNSREGYTF. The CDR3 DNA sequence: TGTGCCAGCAGCCTATTGAATTACAACAGCCGGGAGGGCTACACCTTC.

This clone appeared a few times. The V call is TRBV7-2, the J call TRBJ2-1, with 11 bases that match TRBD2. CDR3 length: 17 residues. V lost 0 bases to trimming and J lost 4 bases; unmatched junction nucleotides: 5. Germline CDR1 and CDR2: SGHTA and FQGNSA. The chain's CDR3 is CASSLALLAGVYNEQFF. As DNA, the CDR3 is TGTGCCAGCAGCTTAGCGCTACTAGCGGGAGTATACAATGAGCAGTTCTTC.

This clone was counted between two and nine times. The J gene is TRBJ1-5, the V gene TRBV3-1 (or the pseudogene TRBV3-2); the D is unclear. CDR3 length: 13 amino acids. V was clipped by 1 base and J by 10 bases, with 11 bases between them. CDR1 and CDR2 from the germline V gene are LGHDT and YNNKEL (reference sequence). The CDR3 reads CASSQVTSGPQHF. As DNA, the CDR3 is TGTGCCAGCAGCCAAGTCACGTCCGGTCCCCAGCATTTT.

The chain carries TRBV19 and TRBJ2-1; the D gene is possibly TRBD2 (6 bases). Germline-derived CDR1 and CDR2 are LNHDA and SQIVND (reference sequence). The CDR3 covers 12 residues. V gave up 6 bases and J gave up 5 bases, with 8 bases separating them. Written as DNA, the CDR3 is TGTGCCAGTAGCGGGAGCCACAATGAGCAGTTCTTC. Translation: CASSGSHNEQFF. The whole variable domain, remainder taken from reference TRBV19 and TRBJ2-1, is DGGITQSPKYLFRKEGQNVTLSCEQNLNHDAMYWYRQDPGQGLRLIYYSQIVNDFQKGDIAEGYSVSREKKESFPLTVTSAQKNPTAFYLCASSGSHNEQFFGPGTRLTVL.

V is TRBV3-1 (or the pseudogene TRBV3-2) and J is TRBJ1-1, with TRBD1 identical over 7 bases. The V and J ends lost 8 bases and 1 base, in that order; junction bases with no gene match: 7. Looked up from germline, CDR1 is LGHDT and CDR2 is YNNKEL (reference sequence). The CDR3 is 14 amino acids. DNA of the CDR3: TGTGCCAGCGGCGAACAGGGGAAGAACACTGAAGCTTTCTTT. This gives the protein CASGEQGKNTEAFF.

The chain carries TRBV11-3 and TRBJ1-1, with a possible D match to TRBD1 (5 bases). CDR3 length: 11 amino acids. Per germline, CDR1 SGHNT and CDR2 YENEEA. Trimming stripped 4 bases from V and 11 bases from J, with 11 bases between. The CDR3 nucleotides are TGTGCCAGCAGCTCCCGCGGGGGGGCTTTCTTT. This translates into CASSSRGGAFF.